This TCR beta chain was identified during a study of cytomegalovirus exposure and HLA in healthy donors. Study summary: Around 85 million unique TCR sequences came from HLA-typed donors in an early release.

Vbeta (60) and Jbeta (13) primers were used in the PCR. Libraries were prepared by immunoSEQ multiplex PCR; TCRdb keeps only in-frame clonotypes and omits some of them. The table records more than 95,000 clones, about 74% of them present only once. A note on this clone: Its specificity is unknown.

Trimming stripped 5 bases from V and 11 bases from J, with 22 bases between. Per germline, CDR1 MNHEY and CDR2 SVGAGI. This CDR3 has 15 residues. General study results and limits: Productive rates of about 87% or about 30% were seen for most TCR beta V segments in an earlier analysis.

The receptor was isolated from a woman aged 45-65 years in good health and CMV-seropositive. This chain links TRBV6-5 with TRBJ1-5; tentatively, D is TRBD1 (5 bases). Source material: PBMCs. CDR3: CASSPMDKVGGAQHF. CDR3 coding DNA: TGTGCCAGCAGTCCCATGGACAAGGTCGGAGGGGCCCAGCATTTT.